These 13 T cell receptor beta chains share one sample of origin, sequenced in a study of T cell repertoires in cytomegalovirus infection. These receptors have no identified antigens. TCRdb reprocessed the reads with MiXCR, giving one entry per CDR3 protein. The sample lists more than 45,000 distinct CDR3 sequences, around 18% occurring once. This specimen was CD8+ T cells from cultured PBMCs, taken from culture after CMV antigen stimulation. All receptors derive from a human donor in good health (CMV status not recorded). Some clones in this sample may be carry-over from other donors' samples.

This chain uses TRBV7-4 with TRBJ1-3, with D possibly TRBD1 on 5 matching bases. The CDR3 consists of 15 residues. With 4 bases removed from V and 2 bases from J, the gap between germline ends came to 12 bases. Germline V gene data show CDR1 as SGHVT and CDR2 as SQSDAQ. The CDR3 reads CASSSERGPGNTIYF. The CDR3 bases are TGTGCCAGCAGCTCCGAAAGGGGACCTGGAAACACCATATATTTT.

The CDR3 protein is CASSLAVTRTDEQYF. The CDR3 nucleotides are TGTGCCAGCAGCTTAGCGGTGACGAGGACGGACGAGCAGTACTTC. This rearrangement joins TRBV7-2 to TRBJ2-7; no reliable D call. Germline loops: CDR1 SGHTA, CDR2 FQGNSA. CDR3 length: 15 amino acids. V lost 0 bases and J lost 5, with 14 bases in between.

This clonotype was observed a few times. The genes are TRBV7-6 and TRBJ2-3, with unresolved D. Per the germline V gene, CDR1 is SGHVS and CDR2 is FNYEAQ. Trimming stripped 5 bases from V and 3 bases from J, with 9 bases between. This CDR3 is built from 13 residues. CDR3 DNA: TGTGCCAGCAGCCGAACCGGGACAGATACGCAGTATTTT. Protein sequence: CASSRTGTDTQYF.

The chain uses TRBV7-2 and TRBJ2-7; the match to TRBD2 covers 8 bases. After removal of 3 bases from V and 3 bases from J, the junction contained 4 bases not matched to a gene. CDR1 SGHTA and CDR2 FQGNSA come from the germline V gene. This CDR3 region has 14 residues. The CDR3 DNA reads as TGTGCCAGCAGCTTCCTCGGGACTAGCTACGAGCAGTACTTC. Translated, it gives CASSFLGTSYEQYF.

This clonotype was observed a few times. The CDR3 DNA is TGTGCCAGCAGCGTTAGCGGAGGTGGGTACGAGCAGTACTTC. It encodes CASSVSGGGYEQYF. The chain carries TRBV7-6 and TRBJ2-7; D is possibly TRBD2 (6 bases). The CDR3 loop spans 14 amino acids. Germline V lookup: CDR1 SGHVS, CDR2 FNYEAQ. The ends were cut back, 5 bases at V and 4 bases at J, with 15 bases in the middle.

V gene TRBV12-3 or TRBV12-4 combines with J gene TRBJ2-2; 12 bases agree with TRBD2. Losses at the gene ends were 7 bases for V and 5 bases for J; bases not matched to a gene: 11. The CDR3 is 17 amino acids. The CDR3 spells CASTTSSGRAGTGELFF. Here the CDR3 DNA reads TGTGCCAGCACCACGTCTAGCGGGAGGGCCGGAACCGGGGAGCTGTTTTTT.

The chain is built from TRBV28 and TRBJ1-2, with 7 bases that match TRBD1. V lost 8 bases and J lost 8; bases outside the gene matches: 11. This CDR3 region has 13 residues. Germline V gives CDR1 MDHEN, CDR2 SYDVKM. CDR3 residues: CASGLGGGLGYTF. DNA of the CDR3: TGTGCCAGCGGGTTGGGAGGGGGCCTGGGCTACACCTTC.

This clonotype was picked up a small number of times. The rearrangement joins TRBV2 to TRBJ1-1; D is perhaps TRBD1 (5 bases). Between the trimmed V and J ends, which lost 8 bases and 0 bases, there was a span of 7 bases. Germline lookup yields CDR1 SNHLY and CDR2 FYNNEI. This CDR3 has 12 amino acids. The CDR3 nucleotides are TGTGCCAGCCGGGGGATGAACACTGAAGCTTTCTTT. This encodes CASRGMNTEAFF. Supplemented by reference TRBV2 and TRBJ1-1, the full variable domain reads EPEVTQTPSHQVTQMGQEVILRCVPISNHLYFYWYRQILGQKVEFLVSFYNNEISEKSEIFDDQFSVERPDGSNFTLKIRSTKLEDSAMYFCASRGMNTEAFFGQGTRLTVV.

This sequence joins TRBV15 and TRBJ2-7; 9 bases are a match to TRBD2. The CDR3 is made up of 15 amino acids. J gave up 2 bases and V 5 bases, and 7 bases lay outside the gene matches. In germline, CDR1 is LNHNV, CDR2 YYDKDF (reference sequence). CDR3 residues: CATSLFSGGTYEQYF. In DNA, the CDR3 is TGTGCCACCAGCTTGTTTAGCGGGGGAACCTACGAGCAGTACTTC.

The V and J genes are TRBV19 and TRBJ1-3, with 7 bases aligning to TRBD1. V lost 2 bases and J lost 0; bases outside the gene matches: 7. CDR1 is LNHDA, CDR2 SQIVND, per germline (reference sequence). The CDR3 has 17 amino acids. The DNA for the CDR3 is TGTGCCAGTAGTATACATCGGGACAGCTCCTCTGGAAACACCATATATTTT. Its protein product is CASSIHRDSSSGNTIYF.

As for this clonotype: The junction and the germline gene differ at one end; a read error may be behind it. This chain uses TRBV7-2 with TRBJ1-1; D remains unclear. The germline CDR1 and CDR2 sequences are SGHTA and FQGNSA. CDR3 length: 11 residues. The CDR3 coding sequence is TGTGCCAGCAGGTTAGGGTTAGAAGCTTTCTTT. Translation: CASRLGLEAFF.

The rearrangement links TRBV6-2 or TRBV6-3 to TRBJ2-4; 11 bases map to TRBD2. The length of the CDR3 is 14 residues. The germline V gene encodes CDR1 MNHEY and CDR2 SVGEGT. J gave up 8 bases and V 6 bases, and 6 bases lay outside the gene matches. CDR3 protein: CASSTSGGRDIQYF. The DNA for the CDR3 is TGTGCCAGCAGCACTAGCGGGGGAAGAGACATTCAGTACTTC.

CDR3 loop: CASSTGQNTEAFF. CDR3 nucleotides: TGTGCCAGCAGTACCGGCCAGAACACTGAAGCTTTCTTT. The chain links TRBV28 to TRBJ1-1; D unclear. Germline values: CDR1 MDHEN, CDR2 SYDVKM. The CDR3 length is 13 residues. V was cut by 5 bases and J by 1 base, with 8 bases left in between.